The 8 T cell receptor beta chains presented below share a single source sample, sequenced in a study of shared clonotypes between healthy human individuals. Profiled with immunoSEQ multiplex PCR; TCRdb holds only in-frame clones, not every one. The sample carries 500,000 or so clones, 95% to 96% recorded once. Sequencing input: naive CD4+ T cells sorted from blood. Regarding subset: CD45RA+ positively selected. The receptors were gathered from a woman in her 30s in good health.

This chain uses TRBV2 with TRBJ1-4; TRBD1 is a possible D gene (6 bases). The CDR3 has 16 residues. Trimming stripped 1 base from V and 10 bases from J, with 19 bases between. The germline V gene encodes CDR1 SNHLY and CDR2 FYNNEI. This CDR3 is CASSEEGEPTAGKLFF. In DNA, the CDR3 is TGTGCCAGCAGTGAAGAGGGGGAACCGACAGCGGGAAAACTGTTTTTT.

The V and J genes are TRBV4-2 and TRBJ2-2, with TRBD1 identical over 9 bases. The germline V gene has CDR1 LGHNA and CDR2 YNFKEQ. J was trimmed by 6 bases and V by 7 bases; bases with no gene match: 12. The CDR3 totals 16 residues. The CDR3 bases are TGTGCCAGCACGGGGGACCCGGGACAGGGAGCCGGGGAGCTGTTTTTT. Its translation: CASTGDPGQGAGELFF.

V and J are TRBV29-1 and TRBJ1-1; 8 bases map to TRBD1. The CDR3 is 15 residues long. The trim removed 5 bases at V and 1 base at J, leaving 9 bases unmatched. The V gene's germline CDR1 is SQVTM and CDR2 ANQGSEA. In DNA, the CDR3 is TGCAGCGTTCGGTCGCAGGGGGCCGGGAACACTGAAGCTTTCTTT. This codes for CSVRSQGAGNTEAFF.

The chain recombines TRBV28 with TRBJ1-1, with 7 bases lining up with TRBD1. The CDR3 runs to 16 residues. Germline lookup yields CDR1 MDHEN and CDR2 SYDVKM. With 7 bases clipped from V and 4 bases from J, the junction kept 15 bases outside the gene matches. The CDR3 nucleotides read TGTGCCAGCAACACAAGAAGGGGGCGCGTTGGCACTGAAGCTTTCTTT. Protein sequence: CASNTRRGRVGTEAFF.

This CDR3 reads CASSPLGGSVNTGELFF. The CDR3 coding sequence is TGTGCCAGCAGCCCTCTAGGAGGGAGCGTTAACACCGGGGAGCTGTTTTTT. The gene calls are TRBV7-8 and TRBJ2-2, with D perhaps TRBD2 (6 bases). The length of the CDR3 is 17 residues. V was trimmed by 5 bases and J by 2 bases, leaving 18 bases between them. Germline values: CDR1 SGHVS, CDR2 FQNEAQ.

This clone turned up a few times. V is TRBV10-1 and J is TRBJ1-5; D possibly corresponds to TRBD1 (5 bases). The CDR3 extends over 15 amino acids. Trimming shortened V by 8 bases and J by 6 bases, and 20 bases separated the two germline ends. The germline CDR1 and CDR2 sequences are WNHNN and SYGVQD (reference sequence). CDR3 in DNA: TGCGCCAGCTCGACACAGGCTGGGGGGTCTCAGCCCCAGCATTTT. Translating it yields CASSTQAGGSQPQHF.

V usage is TRBV7-2 and J usage is TRBJ1-2; 8 bases line up with TRBD1. Germline loops: CDR1 SGHTA, CDR2 FQGNSA. Unmatched junction bases numbered 12, after V lost 5 bases and J lost 7 bases. This CDR3 contains 15 residues. The CDR3 DNA reads as TGTGCCAGCAGCCGAACAGGGGGATTCCTGGCTGGCTACACCTTC. Translated, it gives CASSRTGGFLAGYTF.

This sequence joins TRBV11-2 and TRBJ2-7, with D uncertain. This CDR3 spans 16 amino acids. The V gene's germline CDR1 is SGHAT and CDR2 FQNNGV. The V gene lost 4 bases and the J gene lost 0 bases, with 16 bases spanning the gap. The CDR3 spells CASSSRTAVASYEQYF. The CDR3 bases are TGTGCCAGCAGCTCAAGGACCGCCGTCGCCTCCTACGAGCAGTACTTC. Using reference TRBV11-2 and TRBJ2-7 for the parts outside the CDR3, the full variable domain is EAGVAQSPRYKIIEKRQSVAFWCNPISGHATLYWYQQILGQGPKLLIQFQNNGVVDDSQLPKDRFSAERLKGVDSTLKIQPAKLEDSAVYLCASSSRTAVASYEQYFGPGTRLTVT.